These 27 T cell receptor beta chains share one sample of origin, sequenced in a study of blood T cell repertoires in COVID-19. Clones were sequenced by immunoSEQ multiplex PCR, and TCRdb holds only the in-frame ones, with some missing. There are about 300,000 clones in the sample; approximately 82% occur only once, and roughly 1.2% lies in the top ten. Sequenced sample: peripheral blood. All receptors come from a woman in her fifties or sixties with acute or convalescent COVID-19.

The chain uses TRBV9 and TRBJ2-7; 8 bases are a match to TRBD2. Trimming at V came to 4 bases and at J to 5 bases, leaving 14 bases not matched to a gene. This CDR3 is 16 amino acids long. The germline gives CDR1 SGDLS, CDR2 YYNGEE. CDR3 DNA: TGTGCCAGCAGCCAAACGAGCGAGCGGGGGAAGGACGAGCAGTACGTC. This sequence encodes CASSQTSERGKDEQYV.

This sequence joins TRBV5-5 and TRBJ1-5; no definite D call. CDR1 SGHKS and CDR2 YYEKEE come from the germline V gene (reference sequence). There are 12 residues in the CDR3. Trimming pared 2 bases from V and 6 bases from J, leaving 6 bases between. CDR3 bases: TGTGCCAGCAGCTTAGAGGCTCAGCCCCAGCATTTT. It translates to CASSLEAQPQHF.

The V and J genes are TRBV5-4 and TRBJ1-1, with no clear D. CDR3 length: 14 amino acids. Germline values: CDR1 SGHNT, CDR2 YYREEE (reference sequence). V was pared by 4 bases and J by 0 bases, with 10 bases between. The CDR3 nucleotides are TGTGCCAGCAGCCCCGGCGGGGTGAACACTGAAGCTTTCTTT. This codes for CASSPGGVNTEAFF.

The chain combines TRBV11-2 with TRBJ2-1; no firm D call. Germline V gene sequence: CDR1 SGHAT, CDR2 FQNNGV. This CDR3 has 14 residues. The V end lost 0 bases, the J end lost 3 bases, and 6 bases lay between the germline ends. The CDR3 loop reads CASSLDVSYNEQFF. In nucleotides, the CDR3 is TGTGCCAGCAGCTTAGATGTGAGCTACAATGAGCAGTTCTTC.

This chain connects TRBV19 to TRBJ2-2, with 7 bases lining up with TRBD1. From germline, CDR1 is LNHDA and CDR2 SQIVND (reference sequence). The trim removed 3 bases at V and 5 bases at J, leaving 3 bases unmatched. The length of the CDR3 is 14 residues. The CDR3 region has the DNA TGTGCCAGTAGTATCTCACAGGGGACCGGGGAGCTGTTTTTT. Protein sequence: CASSISQGTGELFF.

This clone was detected once. The chain combines TRBV14 with TRBJ2-1, with TRBD2 matching over 7 bases. V trimming: 1 base; J trimming: 0 bases; junction bases outside the gene matches: 18. The CDR3 contains 21 residues. The germline V gene has CDR1 SGHDN and CDR2 FVKESK. The CDR3 region is CASSQGFALAEILSSYNEQFF. The CDR3 DNA sequence: TGTGCCAGCAGCCAAGGATTTGCCCTAGCGGAGATCCTTAGCTCCTACAATGAGCAGTTCTTC.

V is TRBV30 and J is TRBJ2-1; the match to TRBD2 covers 7 bases. The ends lost 1 base at V and 3 bases at J; junction bases unmatched: 6. Germline V gene lookup returns CDR1 GTSNPN and CDR2 SVGIG (reference sequence). This CDR3 contains 15 residues. In DNA form, the CDR3 reads TGTGCCTGGAGTGGGACTAGTTTGGACTACAATGAGCAGTTCTTC. Its protein is CAWSGTSLDYNEQFF.

The V call is TRBV12-2, the J call TRBJ1-1; the DNA was not used to check the table's D call, TRBD1. TRBV12-2 corresponds to a pseudogene. This CDR3 is 13 amino acids long. DNA of the CDR3: TGTGCAAGTCGCTTGACAGGGGTCACTGAAGCTTTCTTT. It translates to CASRLTGVTEAFF.

The V call is TRBV5-6, the J call TRBJ2-2, with D maybe TRBD2 (5 bases). CDR1 is SGHDT and CDR2 is YYEEEE in the germline V gene. The CDR3 runs 14 residues. Trimming removed 5 bases at V and 5 bases at J, with 13 bases between. The chain's CDR3 is CASSSGVQTGELFF. The CDR3, as DNA: TGTGCCAGCAGTTCCGGGGTCCAAACCGGGGAGCTGTTTTTT.

The chain has TRBV6-5 and TRBJ2-7; 7 positions match TRBD2. V shed 6 bases, J shed 7 bases, and the junction held 15 bases outside the gene matches. The V gene's germline CDR1 is MNHEY and CDR2 SVGAGI. The CDR3 consists of 15 residues. CDR3 in DNA: TGTGCCAGCAGCCGACACGGCAGCGGGAAGGGAGAGCAGTACTTC. It specifies CASSRHGSGKGEQYF.

This clone was counted a single time. Within the sample, other DNA sequences also encode this same CDR3. The V call is TRBV19, the J call TRBJ1-1; the match to TRBD1 covers 9 bases. The CDR3 is 14 residues long. Germline trimming cut 5 bases from V and 2 bases from J; bases unmatched to any gene: 3. Germline CDR1 and CDR2: LNHDA and SQIVND (reference sequence). The CDR3 sequence is CASSVQGANTEAFF. DNA for the CDR3: TGTGCCAGTAGTGTACAGGGGGCTAACACTGAAGCTTTCTTT.

The genes are TRBV5-1 and TRBJ2-2; D is possibly TRBD1 (6 bases). The CDR3 consists of 15 residues. Deletions cut 4 bases from V and 4 bases from J, with 14 bases between. Looked up from germline, CDR1 is SGHRS and CDR2 is YFSETQ. The CDR3 loop is CASSNTDRSTGELFF. CDR3 coding DNA: TGCGCCAGCAGCAACACGGACAGATCCACCGGGGAGCTGTTTTTT.

This clone was observed a handful of times. The rearrangement links TRBV15 to TRBJ2-1, with 8 bases matching TRBD1. The germline CDR1 and CDR2 sequences are LNHNV and YYDKDF (reference sequence). The length of the CDR3 is 14 residues. Germline trimming cut 2 bases from V and 10 bases from J; bases unmatched to any gene: 7. Here the CDR3 reads CATSRLTGVREQFF. In nucleotides, the CDR3 is TGTGCCACCAGCAGACTGACAGGGGTTCGAGAGCAGTTCTTC.

The genes are TRBV19 and TRBJ2-3, with D unresolved. Trimming stripped 8 bases from V and 6 bases from J, with 6 bases between. The germline V gene encodes CDR1 LNHDA and CDR2 SQIVND (reference sequence). The CDR3 is 10 residues long. The CDR3 here is CASRVDTQYF. The DNA of the CDR3 is TGTGCCAGTCGCGTGGATACGCAGTATTTT. Filled out from reference TRBV19 and TRBJ2-3, the complete variable domain reads DGGITQSPKYLFRKEGQNVTLSCEQNLNHDAMYWYRQDPGQGLRLIYYSQIVNDFQKGDIAEGYSVSREKKESFPLTVTSAQKNPTAFYLCASRVDTQYFGPGTRLTVL.

The chain employs TRBV5-1 and TRBJ2-1, with D unclear. CDR1 and CDR2 (germline): SGHRS, YFSETQ. V was cut by 2 bases and J by 5 bases, with 5 bases left in between. CDR3 length: 12 residues. The CDR3 loop reads CASSLQNNEQFF. The CDR3 region has the DNA TGCGCCAGCAGCTTACAGAACAATGAGCAGTTCTTC.

The chain is built from TRBV10-2 and TRBJ1-4; D call uncertain. CDR1 is WSHSY, CDR2 SAAADI, per germline. The V end lost 5 bases, the J end lost 8 bases, and 12 bases lay between the germline ends. The CDR3 totals 13 residues. CDR3 sequence: CASSFFPGEKLFF. In DNA form, the CDR3 reads TGCGCCAGCAGTTTCTTCCCGGGGGAAAAACTGTTTTTT.

The genes are TRBV7-9 and TRBJ1-4, with no clear D. The CDR3 has 12 amino acids. Germline assignment: CDR1 SEHNR and CDR2 FQNEAQ (reference sequence). V lost 6 bases to trimming and J lost 4 bases, with 6 bases between them. This CDR3 is CASRRVNEKLFF. For the CDR3, the DNA is TGTGCCAGCAGGCGGGTTAATGAAAAACTGTTTTTT.

J is TRBJ2-7 and V is TRBV10-2; a possible D gene is TRBD2 (5 bases). The CDR3 is 13 residues long. Germline V gene lookup returns CDR1 WSHSY and CDR2 SAAADI. V was pared by 10 bases and J by 2 bases, with 15 bases between. The CDR3 sequence is CATGGQDPYEQYV. DNA for the CDR3: TGCGCCACCGGAGGTCAGGACCCCTACGAGCAGTACGTC.

DNA of the CDR3: TGTGCCAGCAGTTACTACAAACAAGAGACCCAGTACTTC. The encoded protein is CASSYYKQETQYF. V usage is TRBV6-5 and J usage is TRBJ2-5, with D hard to call. This CDR3 has 13 amino acids. V was pared by 1 base and J by 2 bases, with 5 bases between. CDR1 is MNHEY, CDR2 SVGAGI, per germline.

This chain uses TRBV11-2 with TRBJ2-1, with D possibly being TRBD1 (5 bases). CDR3 length: 16 amino acids. V shed 1 base and J shed 8 bases, with 18 bases lying between them. The germline V gene encodes CDR1 SGHAT and CDR2 FQNNGV. The CDR3 loop reads CASSLVTAKLGDEQFF. The CDR3 DNA reads TGTGCCAGCAGCTTAGTTACGGCTAAATTAGGGGATGAGCAGTTCTTC.

The chain recombines TRBV27 with TRBJ2-7, with D possibly being TRBD1 (5 bases). Germline loops: CDR1 MNHEY, CDR2 SMNVEV (reference sequence). CDR3 length: 14 amino acids. V lost 4 bases to trimming and J lost 2 bases, with 12 bases between them. CDR3 loop: CASSSRVTPYEQYF. The CDR3 DNA reads TGTGCCAGCAGTTCCAGGGTGACCCCCTACGAGCAGTACTTC.

The V call is TRBV27, the J call TRBJ1-2, with TRBD1 as a possible D gene (5 bases). CDR1 is MNHEY, CDR2 SMNVEV, per germline (reference sequence). The CDR3 is made up of 13 amino acids. V dropped 5 bases and J dropped 7 bases, with 14 bases sitting between them. In DNA form, the CDR3 reads TGTGCCAGCAGTCCGGGTGCTAGGGGTGGCTACACCTTC. Amino acid sequence: CASSPGARGGYTF.

The genes are TRBV29-1 and TRBJ1-2, with 7 nucleotides matching TRBD1. V lost 4 bases and J lost 8; bases outside the gene matches: 4. Per germline, CDR1 SQVTM and CDR2 ANQGSEA. CDR3 size: 11 residues. The CDR3 DNA reads as TGCAGCGTTGCGAGGGGACAGGGCTACACCTTC. This codes for CSVARGQGYTF.

The chain recombines TRBV5-1 with TRBJ1-1; D not resolved. From germline, CDR1 is SGHRS and CDR2 YFSETQ. Trimming shortened V by 0 bases and J by 0 bases, and 9 bases separated the two germline ends. This CDR3 is built from 15 residues. Here the CDR3 DNA reads TGCGCCAGCAGCTTGGGTAACATTCTGAACACTGAAGCTTTCTTT. Translation gives CASSLGNILNTEAFF.

Only a few counts were recorded for this clone. The chain carries TRBV19 and TRBJ2-6; 9 bases map to TRBD1. Trimming at V came to 3 bases and at J to 2 bases, leaving 2 bases not matched to a gene. The CDR3 is 16 residues long. The germline V gene has CDR1 LNHDA and CDR2 SQIVND (reference sequence). The CDR3 region has the DNA TGTGCCAGTAGTATGGGACAGGGTGCTGGGGCCAACGTCCTGACTTTC. The encoded protein is CASSMGQGAGANVLTF.

This sequence joins TRBV6-1 and TRBJ2-2, with no clear D. Trimming cost V 2 bases and J 3 bases, with 7 bases left between them. The CDR3 is 14 amino acids. CDR1 is MNHNS and CDR2 is SASEGT in the germline V gene. The CDR3 nucleotides are TGTGCCAGCAGTGAAAATCCCTACACCGGGGAGCTGTTTTTT. Residues: CASSENPYTGELFF.

The rearrangement joins TRBV18 to TRBJ2-1; TRBD2 is a possible D gene (5 bases). CDR3 size: 17 residues. Germline CDR1 is KGHSH and CDR2 is LQKENI. V was pared by 3 bases and J by 0 bases, with 15 bases between. DNA for the CDR3: TGTGCCAGCTCACCTGGACTTCCGCTTAGCTCCTACAATGAGCAGTTCTTC. Translated, it gives CASSPGLPLSSYNEQFF.